The next 15 T cell receptor beta chains were all read from a single sample in a study of technical replicates of blood from a few donors. Sequencing was performed with immunoSEQ multiplex PCR; in TCRdb, only in-frame clones are kept and a portion is missing. The sample has about 81,000 clones, about 81% seen once. Sequencing input: PBMCs. These TCRs come from a human donor in good health. Some clones in this sample may be carry-over from other donors' samples.

This clone has more than one count but fewer than ten. V usage is TRBV6-1 and J usage is TRBJ1-1; D gene uncertain. The CDR3 extends over 14 amino acids. The V end was cut by 2 bases, the J end by 1 base, with 8 bases between. Germline CDR1 reads MNHNS; CDR2 reads SASEGT. The CDR3 protein is CASSELGENTEAFF. The CDR3 DNA reads as TGTGCCAGCAGTGAACTCGGGGAGAACACTGAAGCTTTCTTT.

This clone was found a few times. In DNA, the CDR3 is TGCGCCAGCAGTTTCTCGGCGGGACAGAGCACAGATACGCAGTATTTT. Translation gives CASSFSAGQSTDTQYF. The gene calls are TRBV5-1 and TRBJ2-3; a possible D gene is TRBD1 (7 bases). V was cut by 5 bases and J by 0 bases, with 16 bases left in between. This CDR3 has 16 residues. Germline V gene lookup returns CDR1 SGHRS and CDR2 YFSETQ.

The chain has TRBV2 and TRBJ2-2, with 10 bases aligning to TRBD2. The CDR3 contains 13 residues. The ends lost 6 bases at V and 7 bases at J; junction bases unmatched: 2. Germline CDR1 is SNHLY and CDR2 is FYNNEI. CDR3 in DNA: TGTGCCAGCAGGCGGACTAGCGGCGGGGAGCTGTTTTTT. This codes for CASRRTSGGELFF.

This clone was observed a few times. V and J are TRBV2 and TRBJ2-7; 7 positions match TRBD1. This CDR3 has 13 amino acids. The germline V gene encodes CDR1 SNHLY and CDR2 FYNNEI. DNA of the CDR3: TGTGCTAGCCGACAGGGCTGGCTTTTAGAGCAGTACTTC. Amino acid sequence: CASRQGWLLEQYF.

The chain uses TRBV19 and TRBJ2-7, with 14 bases fitting TRBD2. V shed 6 bases and J 1 base; nucleotides not matched to a gene: 11. From germline, CDR1 is LNHDA and CDR2 SQIVND (reference sequence). The CDR3 is 18 residues long. As DNA, the CDR3 is TGTGCCAGTAGCATTCTGGGACTAGCGGGAGAGAGGTCCTACGAGCAGTACTTC. This gives the protein CASSILGLAGERSYEQYF. The full variable domain, completed using reference TRBV19 and TRBJ2-7, is DGGITQSPKYLFRKEGQNVTLSCEQNLNHDAMYWYRQDPGQGLRLIYYSQIVNDFQKGDIAEGYSVSREKKESFPLTVTSAQKNPTAFYLCASSILGLAGERSYEQYFGPGTRLTVT.

In DNA, the CDR3 is TGTGCCAGTAGTCCCGTACGCGGGGGGGGGAACACCGGGGAGCTGTTTTTT. This codes for CASSPVRGGGNTGELFF. The chain combines TRBV19 with TRBJ2-2; 9 nucleotides line up with TRBD2. This CDR3 has 17 residues. Per the germline V gene, CDR1 is LNHDA and CDR2 is SQIVND (reference sequence). The V segment lost 5 bases and the J segment 1 base; nucleotides outside the gene matches: 8.

This clone has more than one count but fewer than ten. The chain joins TRBV5-1 to TRBJ2-2, with a possible D match to TRBD1 (6 bases). CDR1 is SGHRS and CDR2 is YFSETQ in the germline V gene. The CDR3 runs to 15 residues. The V end lost 0 bases, the J end lost 3 bases, and 9 bases lay between the germline ends. The CDR3 coding sequence is TGCGCCAGCAGCTTGGACAGGGCGGACACCGGGGAGCTGTTTTTT. Protein: CASSLDRADTGELFF.

This clone was seen a few times. The chain links TRBV10-3 to TRBJ1-1; 9 bases line up with TRBD1. The CDR3 spans 15 residues. V was clipped by 7 bases and J by 8 bases; unmatched bases: 14. Germline lookup yields CDR1 ENHRY and CDR2 SYGVKD. The CDR3 sequence is CAITRAGQGNEEAFF. The DNA for the CDR3 is TGTGCCATCACACGCGCCGGACAGGGGAACGAAGAAGCTTTCTTT.

The genes are TRBV25-1 and TRBJ1-6; D is perhaps TRBD1 (5 bases). CDR1 and CDR2 from the germline V gene are MGHDK and SYGVNS. This CDR3 comprises 16 residues. The germline V and J ends were trimmed by 6 bases and 8 bases, with 20 bases remaining between them. CDR3 sequence (DNA): TGTGCCAGCAGCGGCCATTTCGACAACAGGCATTCACCCCTCCACTTT. Translated: CASSGHFDNRHSPLHF.

CDR3 sequence (DNA): TGTGCCAGCAGCTTGGCAGGGGGGCTGGCAGATACGCAGTATTTT. This translates into CASSLAGGLADTQYF. This rearrangement joins TRBV5-6 to TRBJ2-3; tentative D call: TRBD1 (7 bases). Germline-derived CDR1 and CDR2 are SGHDT and YYEEEE. The CDR3 is 15 amino acids. The V and J ends lost 0 bases and 4 bases respectively, with 12 bases between them. The variable domain in full, completed from reference TRBV5-6 and TRBJ2-3, reads DAGVTQSPTHLIKTRGQQVTLRCSPKSGHDTVSWYQQALGQGPQFIFQYYEEEERQRGNFPDRFSGHQFPNYSSELNVNALLLGDSALYLCASSLAGGLADTQYFGPGTRLTVL.

The chain recombines TRBV4-1 with TRBJ2-7; D is possibly TRBD2 (6 bases). Trimming cost V 4 bases and J 0 bases, with 10 bases left between them. Germline V gene data show CDR1 as MGHRA and CDR2 as YSYEKL. The CDR3 length is 14 residues. CDR3 sequence: CASSLSGGSYEQYF. The CDR3 DNA sequence: TGCGCCAGCAGCCTCTCCGGGGGCTCCTACGAGCAGTACTTC.

The gene calls are TRBV28 and TRBJ1-5; 10 bases align to TRBD1. With 4 bases clipped from V and 4 bases from J, the junction kept 13 bases outside the gene matches. CDR1 MDHEN and CDR2 SYDVKM come from the germline V gene. The CDR3 covers 18 residues. CDR3 nucleotides: TGTGCCAGCAGTTCCTCGCCGGGACAGGGGCACACAAATCAGCCCCAGCATTTT. Encoded protein: CASSSSPGQGHTNQPQHF.

This rearrangement joins TRBV4-2 to TRBJ1-2, with TRBD1 matching over 9 bases. This CDR3 is 15 amino acids long. From germline, CDR1 is LGHNA and CDR2 YNFKEQ. With 3 bases clipped from V and 6 bases from J, the junction kept 8 bases outside the gene matches. CDR3 sequence reads: CASSQIDRGGDGYTF. DNA of the CDR3: TGTGCCAGCAGCCAGATAGACAGGGGGGGTGATGGCTACACCTTC.

The genes are TRBV5-1 and TRBJ2-7; D might be TRBD2 (7 bases). V gave up 3 bases and J gave up 5 bases, with 15 bases separating them. CDR1 SGHRS and CDR2 YFSETQ come from the germline V gene. CDR3 size: 14 residues. The CDR3 loop reads CASSWGGGDHEQYF. The CDR3 DNA follows: TGCGCCAGCAGCTGGGGGGGCGGGGACCACGAGCAGTACTTC.

The chain carries TRBV6-5 and TRBJ1-4; the D gene is possibly TRBD1 (5 bases). The CDR3 has 14 residues. Germline values: CDR1 MNHEY, CDR2 SVGAGI. With 2 bases removed from V and 6 bases from J, the gap between germline ends came to 10 bases. The CDR3 here is CASSYRGGHEKLFF. The CDR3 region has the DNA TGTGCCAGCAGTTACAGGGGAGGGCATGAAAAACTGTTTTTT.